These 26 T cell receptor beta chains share one sample of origin, sequenced in a study of OX40 agonist ivuxolimab in advanced cancers. TCRdb's copy holds only in-frame clones and misses some; the assay was immunoSEQ multiplex PCR. This sample yields under 140,000 clones, of which around nine tenths are seen a single time; 0.27% belongs to the top ten. This specimen was CD4+ or CD8+ T cells sorted from blood, taken in a trial of the OX40 agonist ivuxolimab. Receptors were obtained from an adult with an advanced solid tumor such as melanoma, head and neck, liver or kidney cancer.

The chain carries TRBV7-9 and TRBJ2-1; D ambiguous. The germline gives CDR1 SEHNR, CDR2 FQNEAQ (reference sequence). The CDR3 length is 14 residues. With 0 bases removed from V and 3 bases from J, the gap between germline ends came to 6 bases. DNA of the CDR3: TGTGCCAGCAGCTTAGCGGGTGTCTACAATGAGCAGTTCTTC. Residues: CASSLAGVYNEQFF. The full variable domain, completed using reference TRBV7-9 and TRBJ2-1, is DTGVSQNPRHKITKRGQNVTFRCDPISEHNRLYWYRQTLGQGPEFLTYFQNEAQLEKSRLLSDRFSAERPKGSFSTLEIQRTEQGDSAMYLCASSLAGVYNEQFFGPGTRLTVL.

The chain combines TRBV7-2 with TRBJ2-1; 12 nucleotides align to TRBD2. The CDR3 totals 17 residues. Per the germline V gene, CDR1 is SGHTA and CDR2 is FQGNSA. Unmatched junction bases numbered 7, after V lost 2 bases and J lost 5 bases. CDR3 protein: CASSLRLAGEGNNEQFF. The CDR3 coding sequence is TGTGCCAGCAGCTTAAGACTAGCGGGAGAGGGCAACAATGAGCAGTTCTTC.

V gene TRBV5-4 combines with J gene TRBJ2-3; D not certain. Trimming shortened V by 5 bases and J by 7 bases, and 17 bases separated the two germline ends. The CDR3 has 14 residues. Per the germline V gene, CDR1 is SGHNT and CDR2 is YYREEE (reference sequence). The chain's CDR3 is CASRVEVDTHTQYF. CDR3 coding DNA: TGTGCCAGCAGAGTCGAGGTGGATACACATACGCAGTATTTT.

The chain recombines TRBV19 with TRBJ2-7; no clear D gene. The CDR3 runs to 15 residues. Trimming took off 2 bases at V and 0 bases at J, with 11 bases between the two ends. CDR1 is LNHDA, CDR2 SQIVND, per germline (reference sequence). As DNA, the CDR3 is TGTGCCAGTAGTATACGCCCCGGCTTCTCCTACGAGCAGTACTTC. This sequence encodes CASSIRPGFSYEQYF.

J is TRBJ1-2 and V is TRBV4-2; 11 positions match TRBD1. The CDR3 runs to 16 residues. V lost 1 base, J lost 5 bases, and 6 bases stayed unmatched. Germline lookup yields CDR1 LGHNA and CDR2 YNFKEQ. CDR3 residues: CASSQGGTGGLYGYTF. The CDR3 DNA sequence: TGTGCCAGCAGCCAAGGGGGGACAGGGGGTCTATATGGCTACACCTTC.

The V gene is TRBV10-3, the J gene TRBJ1-1; TRBD1 agrees at 11 bases. V gave up 2 bases and J gave up 5 bases; unmatched junction bases: 4. In germline, CDR1 is ENHRY, CDR2 SYGVKD. This CDR3 comprises 15 residues. The CDR3 DNA sequence: TGTGCCATCAGTGAGGGGGGACAGGGGGATACTGAAGCTTTCTTT. Protein: CAISEGGQGDTEAFF.

V and J are TRBV2 and TRBJ2-5; D perhaps matches TRBD2 (6 bases). The V gene's germline CDR1 is SNHLY and CDR2 FYNNEI. The CDR3 extends over 17 amino acids. V lost 2 bases to trimming and J lost 2 bases, with 18 bases between them. CDR3 nucleotide sequence: TGTGCCAGCAGTGAAACAACCGGGATTGGGGGGCAAGAGACCCAGTACTTC. Protein product: CASSETTGIGGQETQYF.

In this sample, this clone turned up once. This chain connects TRBV2 to TRBJ1-1; 7 positions match TRBD1. Germline CDR1 and CDR2: SNHLY and FYNNEI. The CDR3 runs to 13 residues. V lost 8 bases and J lost 1; bases outside the gene matches: 4. Here the CDR3 DNA reads TGTGCCAGCCTTCGACAGGGGAACACTGAAGCTTTCTTT. Amino acid sequence: CASLRQGNTEAFF.

The V and J genes are TRBV4-3 and TRBJ1-3, with D uncertain. Trimming removed 1 base from V and 4 bases from J, with 8 bases in between. Germline CDR1 reads LGHNA; CDR2 reads YSLEER. The CDR3 runs to 14 residues. CDR3 nucleotide sequence: TGCGCCAGCAGCCAAGCGAGTGTCGGAAACACCATATATTTT. Amino acid sequence: CASSQASVGNTIYF.

The chain has TRBV5-1 and TRBJ1-2; 10 bases align to TRBD1. The CDR3 has 13 amino acids. Germline CDR1 reads SGHRS; CDR2 reads YFSETQ. J was trimmed by 12 bases and V by 4 bases; bases with no gene match: 9. The CDR3 loop reads CASSAYDRGLNTF. CDR3 nucleotide sequence: TGCGCCAGCAGCGCGTATGACAGGGGGCTGAACACCTTC.

Of note for this clone: Its ends do not fully match the called genes, so a read error is possible. The chain links TRBV7-7 to TRBJ2-7, with D perhaps being TRBD1 or TRBD2 (6 bases each). CDR3 length: 14 amino acids. Germline V gene data show CDR1 as SSHAT and CDR2 as FNYEAQ (reference sequence). The CDR3 region is CASSLGGGSYEQYF. The DNA of the CDR3 is TGTGCTAGCAGCTTAGGAGGGGGTTCCTACGAGCAGTACTTC.

The genes are TRBV7-3 and TRBJ2-5; tentatively, D is TRBD1 (5 bases). This CDR3 contains 15 residues. The ends were cut back, 5 bases at V and 5 bases at J, with 18 bases in the middle. The germline CDR1 and CDR2 sequences are SGHTA and FQGTGA. The CDR3 region is CASSPVGLVGETQYF. The CDR3 DNA follows: TGTGCCAGCAGCCCGGTGGGGCTAGTCGGCGAGACCCAGTACTTC.

The chain links TRBV30 to TRBJ2-7; no firm D call. There are 12 residues in the CDR3. V lost 1 base, J lost 6 bases, and 10 bases lay in between. Germline V lookup: CDR1 GTSNPN, CDR2 SVGIG (reference sequence). The CDR3 coding sequence is TGTGCCTGGAGTGCGAGTTCGGCCGAGCAGTACTTC. Its translation: CAWSASSAEQYF.

The chain carries TRBV5-1 and TRBJ2-7, with D possibly being TRBD1 or TRBD2 (6 bases each). V shed 3 bases and J shed 1 base, with 11 bases lying between them. Germline CDR1 SGHRS, CDR2 YFSETQ. This CDR3 region has 14 residues. The CDR3 is CASSSKGGSYEQYF. CDR3 coding DNA: TGCGCCAGCAGCTCGAAGGGGGGTTCCTACGAGCAGTACTTC. Full variable domain (outside the CDR3, taken from reference TRBV5-1 and TRBJ2-7): KAGVTQTPRYLIKTRGQQVTLSCSPISGHRSVSWYQQTPGQGLQFLFEYFSETQRNKGNFPGRFSGRQFSNSRSEMNVSTLELGDSALYLCASSSKGGSYEQYFGPGTRLTVT.

This sequence joins TRBV7-9 and TRBJ1-4; 9 bases line up with TRBD1. This CDR3 comprises 15 residues. V gave up 1 base and J gave up 8 bases; unmatched junction bases: 5. Germline-derived CDR1 and CDR2 are SEHNR and FQNEAQ (reference sequence). CDR3 loop: CASSLDRTGVEKLFF. CDR3 coding DNA: TGTGCCAGCAGCTTAGATCGGACAGGGGTCGAAAAACTGTTTTTT.

This chain links TRBV29-1 with TRBJ1-2; TRBD1 is a possible D gene (6 bases). The V end was cut by 5 bases, the J end by 8 bases, with 12 bases between. Germline V gives CDR1 SQVTM, CDR2 ANQGSEA. The CDR3 extends over 11 amino acids. In nucleotides, the CDR3 is TGCAGCGTTAATGAGGGGGGCGGCTACACCTTC. This translates into CSVNEGGGYTF.

The rearrangement links TRBV27 to TRBJ1-1; a weak D match, TRBD1 (6 bases). The germline CDR1 and CDR2 sequences are MNHEY and SMNVEV (reference sequence). This CDR3 has 15 residues. V was shortened by 5 bases and J by 4 bases, with 17 bases between the two germline ends. The CDR3 nucleotides read TGTGCCAGCAGTACGGTGGGGGGCAGGGGCACTGAAGCTTTCTTT. This translates into CASSTVGGRGTEAFF.

With regard to this clone: One junction end disagrees with the germline gene, perhaps due to a read error. The genes are TRBV7-2 and TRBJ2-2; D may be TRBD1 (6 bases). The CDR3 extends over 16 amino acids. CDR1 and CDR2 from the germline V gene are SGHTA and FQGNSA. The DNA for the CDR3 is TGTGCCAGCAGCCGAGGGACACTAAGGGCCACCGGGAAGCTGTTTTTT. It specifies CASSRGTLRATGKLFF.

The V gene is TRBV10-3, the J gene TRBJ2-7, with TRBD1 matching 9 bases. Germline CDR1 and CDR2: ENHRY and SYGVKD. The V segment lost 6 bases and the J segment 4 bases; nucleotides outside the gene matches: 4. This CDR3 region has 13 residues. The chain's CDR3 is CAIRPGQGYEQYF. The CDR3 coding sequence is TGTGCCATCAGGCCGGGACAGGGTTACGAGCAGTACTTC.

The chain links TRBV11-3 to TRBJ1-5; D is undetermined. CDR1 is SGHNT and CDR2 is YENEEA in the germline V gene. Trimming stripped 4 bases from V and 9 bases from J, with 13 bases between. The CDR3 is made up of 13 amino acids. DNA for the CDR3: TGTGCCAGCAGCTCCAGGCCCGAAGGGCCCCAGCATTTT. Its translation: CASSSRPEGPQHF.

This clone was seen a single time. CDR3 DNA: TGCGCCAGCAGCAGTGGCGGCTCCTACAATGAGCAGTTCTTC. Its protein product is CASSSGGSYNEQFF. The V gene is TRBV5-1, the J gene TRBJ2-1; D gene unclear. This CDR3 is built from 14 residues. Germline-derived CDR1 and CDR2 are SGHRS and YFSETQ. V lost 4 bases and J lost 0, with 8 bases in between.

The chain joins TRBV27 to TRBJ1-2; 11 positions agree with TRBD1. Trimming removed 6 bases from V and 3 bases from J; junction bases left unmatched: 15. Germline CDR1 MNHEY, CDR2 SMNVEV (reference sequence). The CDR3 spans 18 residues. In nucleotides, the CDR3 is TGTGCCAGCAGGGCCCGGGGGGACAGGGGGGACCAAGACTATGGCTACACCTTC. It codes for CASRARGDRGDQDYGYTF.

Regarding this clone: In the same sample, other DNA sequences code for this CDR3. The rearrangement links TRBV7-3 to TRBJ1-1; D may be TRBD1 (5 bases). Looked up from germline, CDR1 is SGHTA and CDR2 is FQGTGA. The CDR3 length is 13 residues. The ends were cut back, 5 bases at V and 2 bases at J, with 9 bases in the middle. CDR3 protein: CASSLDSNTEAFF. CDR3 DNA sequence: TGTGCCAGCAGCCTTGACAGCAACACTGAAGCTTTCTTT.

This clone was picked up a small number of times. The chain combines TRBV18 with TRBJ1-5, with D perhaps TRBD1 (5 bases). CDR3 size: 13 residues. Per the germline V gene, CDR1 is KGHSH and CDR2 is LQKENI. V was shortened by 5 bases and J by 10 bases, with 15 bases between the two germline ends. CDR3 in amino acids: CASSGLDDSPQHF. CDR3 nucleotides: TGTGCCAGCTCAGGACTCGATGACAGCCCCCAGCATTTT. The complete variable domain, with remaining parts taken from reference TRBV18 and TRBJ1-5, reads NAGVMQNPRHLVRRRGQEARLRCSPMKGHSHVYWYRQLPEEGLKFMVYLQKENIIDESGMPKERFSAEFPKEGPSILRIQQVVRGDSAAYFCASSGLDDSPQHFGDGTRLSIL.

In its sample, this clone was seen once. V gene TRBV28 combines with J gene TRBJ2-7; no clear D. V was pared by 4 bases and J by 9 bases, with 16 bases between. The CDR3 covers 13 residues. Germline V gives CDR1 MDHEN, CDR2 SYDVKM. The CDR3 reads CASSSGFFSGQYF. The CDR3 DNA is TGTGCCAGCAGTTCCGGGTTTTTCTCGGGGCAGTACTTC.

This chain connects TRBV7-9 to TRBJ2-5; D perhaps matches TRBD1 (5 bases). CDR1 and CDR2 from the germline V gene are SEHNR and FQNEAQ (reference sequence). V was trimmed by 1 base and J by 4 bases, leaving 16 bases between them. The CDR3 has 16 residues. The CDR3 DNA sequence: TGTGCCAGCAGCTTAGGGTCAGGGCACATCTCAGAGACCCAGTACTTC. As protein: CASSLGSGHISETQYF.